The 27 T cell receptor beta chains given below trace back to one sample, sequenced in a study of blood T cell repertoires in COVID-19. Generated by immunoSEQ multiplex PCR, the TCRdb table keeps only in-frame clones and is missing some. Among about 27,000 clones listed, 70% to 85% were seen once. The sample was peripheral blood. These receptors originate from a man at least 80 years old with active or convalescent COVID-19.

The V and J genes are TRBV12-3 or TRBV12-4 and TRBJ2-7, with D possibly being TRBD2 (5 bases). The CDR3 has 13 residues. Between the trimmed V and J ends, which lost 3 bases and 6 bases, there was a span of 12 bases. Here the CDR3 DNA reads TGTGCCAGCAGTTTGGTGGGAGATGTCGAGCAGTACTTC. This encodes CASSLVGDVEQYF.

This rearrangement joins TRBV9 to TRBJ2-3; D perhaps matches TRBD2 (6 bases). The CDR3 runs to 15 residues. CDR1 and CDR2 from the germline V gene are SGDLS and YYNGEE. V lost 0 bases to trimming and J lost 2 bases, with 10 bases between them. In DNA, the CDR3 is TGTGCCAGCAGCGTAGCAAGCGGGTACACAGATACGCAGTATTTT. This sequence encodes CASSVASGYTDTQYF.

The chain's CDR3 is CASSVGDRTPGTEAFF. CDR3 DNA: TGTGCCAGCAGTGTGGGAGACAGGACGCCAGGGACTGAAGCTTTCTTT. The chain links TRBV6-1 to TRBJ1-1, with a weak D call TRBD1 (6 bases). The V gene lost 4 bases and the J gene lost 5 bases, with 20 bases spanning the gap. CDR1 and CDR2 (germline): MNHNS, SASEGT. There are 16 residues in the CDR3.

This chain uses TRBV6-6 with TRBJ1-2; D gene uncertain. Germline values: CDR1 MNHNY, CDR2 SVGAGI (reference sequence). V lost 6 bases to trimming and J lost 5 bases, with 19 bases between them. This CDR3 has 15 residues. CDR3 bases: TGTGCCAGCAGCCCTACCGGAGCCGATGCTTATGGCTACACCTTC. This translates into CASSPTGADAYGYTF.

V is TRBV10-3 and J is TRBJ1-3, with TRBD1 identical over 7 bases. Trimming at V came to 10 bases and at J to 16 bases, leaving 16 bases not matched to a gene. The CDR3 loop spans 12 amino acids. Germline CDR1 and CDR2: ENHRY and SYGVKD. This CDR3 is CATRTGAGVWYF. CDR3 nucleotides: TGTGCCACCCGGACAGGAGCAGGGGTATGGTATTTT.

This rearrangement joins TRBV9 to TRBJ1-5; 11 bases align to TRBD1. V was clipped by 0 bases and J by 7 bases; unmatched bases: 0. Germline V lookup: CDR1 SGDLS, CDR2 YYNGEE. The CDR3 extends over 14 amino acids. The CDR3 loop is CASSVGTGGQPQHF. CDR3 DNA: TGTGCCAGCAGCGTAGGGACAGGGGGCCAGCCCCAGCATTTT.

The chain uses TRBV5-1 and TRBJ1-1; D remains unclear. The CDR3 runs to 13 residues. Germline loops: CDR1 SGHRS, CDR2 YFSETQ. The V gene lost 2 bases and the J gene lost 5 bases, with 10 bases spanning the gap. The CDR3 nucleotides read TGCGCCAGCAGCTTCTATGACGGGACTGAAGCTTTCTTT. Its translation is CASSFYDGTEAFF. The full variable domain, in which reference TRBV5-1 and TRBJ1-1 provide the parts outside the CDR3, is KAGVTQTPRYLIKTRGQQVTLSCSPISGHRSVSWYQQTPGQGLQFLFEYFSETQRNKGNFPGRFSGRQFSNSRSEMNVSTLELGDSALYLCASSFYDGTEAFFGQGTRLTVV.

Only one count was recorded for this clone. DNA for the CDR3: TGCGCCAGCAGCTTATCACAGGGAAGCAATCAGCCCCAGCATTTT. Its protein is CASSLSQGSNQPQHF. The chain links TRBV5-1 to TRBJ1-5, with a tentative D call TRBD1 (6 bases). Looked up from germline, CDR1 is SGHRS and CDR2 is YFSETQ. The CDR3 spans 15 residues. Trimming cost V 2 bases and J 1 base, with 10 bases left between them.

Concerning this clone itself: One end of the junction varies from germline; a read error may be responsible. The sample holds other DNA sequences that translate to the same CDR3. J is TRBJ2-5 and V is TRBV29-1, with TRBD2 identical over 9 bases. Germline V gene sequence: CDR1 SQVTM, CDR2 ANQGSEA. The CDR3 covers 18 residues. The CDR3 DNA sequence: TGCCGCGTGGCCGGCGCGGTCGCGGGGGGGGCGGGGGGGGAGACCCAGTACTTC. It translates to CRVAGAVAGGAGGETQYF.

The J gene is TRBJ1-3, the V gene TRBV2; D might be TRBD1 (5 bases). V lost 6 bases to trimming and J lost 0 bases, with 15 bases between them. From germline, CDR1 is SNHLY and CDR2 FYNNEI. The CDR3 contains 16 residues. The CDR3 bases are TGTGCCAGCAGCCTGGAGGGGCCCAGCTCTGGAAACACCATATATTTT. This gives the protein CASSLEGPSSGNTIYF.

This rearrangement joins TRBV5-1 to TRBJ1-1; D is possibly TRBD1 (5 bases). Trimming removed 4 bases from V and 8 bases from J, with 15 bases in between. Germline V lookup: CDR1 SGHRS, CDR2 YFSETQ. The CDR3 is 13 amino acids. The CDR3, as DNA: TGCGCCAGCAGCAGAGACAGCCCTACCGAAGCTTTCTTT. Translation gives CASSRDSPTEAFF.

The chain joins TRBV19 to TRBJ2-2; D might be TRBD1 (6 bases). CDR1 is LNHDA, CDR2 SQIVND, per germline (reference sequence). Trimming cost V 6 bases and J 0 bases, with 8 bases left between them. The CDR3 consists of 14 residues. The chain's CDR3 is CASSRGANTGELFF. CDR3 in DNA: TGTGCCAGTAGCAGGGGCGCGAACACCGGGGAGCTGTTTTTT.

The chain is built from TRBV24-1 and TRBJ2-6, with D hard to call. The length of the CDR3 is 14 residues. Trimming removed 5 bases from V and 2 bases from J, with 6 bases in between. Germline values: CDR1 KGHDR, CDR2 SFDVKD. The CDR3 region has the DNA TGTGCCACCAGTGGAGGTACTGGGGCCAACGTCCTGACTTTC. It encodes CATSGGTGANVLTF.

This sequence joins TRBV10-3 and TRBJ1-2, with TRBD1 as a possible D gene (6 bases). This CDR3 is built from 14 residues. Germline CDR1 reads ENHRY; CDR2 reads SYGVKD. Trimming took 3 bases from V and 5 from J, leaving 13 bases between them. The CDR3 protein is CAISERGGQYGYTF. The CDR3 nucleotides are TGTGCCATCAGTGAACGGGGGGGGCAGTATGGCTACACCTTC.

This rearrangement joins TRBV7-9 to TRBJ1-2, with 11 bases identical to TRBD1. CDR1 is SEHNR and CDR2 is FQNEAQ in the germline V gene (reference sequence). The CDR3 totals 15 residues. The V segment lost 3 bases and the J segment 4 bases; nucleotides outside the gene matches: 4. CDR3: CASSFTGTGGYGYTF. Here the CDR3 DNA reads TGTGCCAGCAGCTTCACCGGGACAGGGGGCTATGGCTACACCTTC.

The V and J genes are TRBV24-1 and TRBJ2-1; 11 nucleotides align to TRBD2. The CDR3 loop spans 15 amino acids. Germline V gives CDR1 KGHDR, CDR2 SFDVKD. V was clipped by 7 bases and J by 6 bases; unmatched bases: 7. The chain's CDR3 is CATSVAGGQGNEQFF. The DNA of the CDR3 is TGTGCCACCAGCGTAGCGGGAGGGCAGGGCAATGAGCAGTTCTTC.

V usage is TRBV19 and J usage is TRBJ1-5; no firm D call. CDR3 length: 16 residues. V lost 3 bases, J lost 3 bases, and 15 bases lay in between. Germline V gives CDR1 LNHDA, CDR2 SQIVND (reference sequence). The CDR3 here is CASSMGSGNNNQPQHF. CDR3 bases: TGTGCCAGTAGTATGGGTTCGGGGAATAACAATCAGCCCCAGCATTTT. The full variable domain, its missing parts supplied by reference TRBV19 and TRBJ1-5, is DGGITQSPKYLFRKEGQNVTLSCEQNLNHDAMYWYRQDPGQGLRLIYYSQIVNDFQKGDIAEGYSVSREKKESFPLTVTSAQKNPTAFYLCASSMGSGNNNQPQHFGDGTRLSIL.

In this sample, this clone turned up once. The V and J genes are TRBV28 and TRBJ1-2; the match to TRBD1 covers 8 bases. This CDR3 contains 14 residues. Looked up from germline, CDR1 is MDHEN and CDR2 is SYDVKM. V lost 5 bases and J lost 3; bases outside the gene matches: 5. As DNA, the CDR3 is TGTGCCAGCAGTCGCGACAGGGGCGACTATGGCTACACCTTC. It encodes CASSRDRGDYGYTF.

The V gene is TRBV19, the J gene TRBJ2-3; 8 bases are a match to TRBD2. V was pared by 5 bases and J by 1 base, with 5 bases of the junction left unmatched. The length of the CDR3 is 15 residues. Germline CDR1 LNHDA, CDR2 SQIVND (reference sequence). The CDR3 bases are TGTGCCAGTAGTGCAGCGGGAGTTGGCACAGATACGCAGTATTTT. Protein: CASSAAGVGTDTQYF. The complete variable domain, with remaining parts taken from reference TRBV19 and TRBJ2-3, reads DGGITQSPKYLFRKEGQNVTLSCEQNLNHDAMYWYRQDPGQGLRLIYYSQIVNDFQKGDIAEGYSVSREKKESFPLTVTSAQKNPTAFYLCASSAAGVGTDTQYFGPGTRLTVL.

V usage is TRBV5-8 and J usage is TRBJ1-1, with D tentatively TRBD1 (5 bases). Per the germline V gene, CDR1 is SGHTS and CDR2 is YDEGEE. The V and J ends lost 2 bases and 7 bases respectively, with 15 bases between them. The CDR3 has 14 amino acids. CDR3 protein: CASSLRGLTLEAFF. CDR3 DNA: TGTGCCAGCAGCTTAAGGGGTCTGACTCTTGAAGCTTTCTTT.

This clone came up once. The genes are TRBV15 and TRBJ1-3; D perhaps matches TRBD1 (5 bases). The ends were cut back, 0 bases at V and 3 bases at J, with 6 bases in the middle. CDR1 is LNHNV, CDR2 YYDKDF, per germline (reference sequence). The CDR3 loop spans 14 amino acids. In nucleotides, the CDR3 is TGTGCCACCAGCAGAGACAGGGTTGGAAACACCATATATTTT. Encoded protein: CATSRDRVGNTIYF.

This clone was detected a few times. The CDR3 spells CASSVNQGSHEQFF. The CDR3 DNA is TGTGCCAGCAGCGTAAACCAGGGTAGCCATGAGCAGTTCTTC. The gene calls are TRBV9 and TRBJ2-1; a possible D gene is TRBD1 (5 bases). Germline CDR1 and CDR2: SGDLS and YYNGEE. The CDR3 totals 14 residues. Trimming shortened V by 1 base and J by 8 bases, and 13 bases separated the two germline ends.

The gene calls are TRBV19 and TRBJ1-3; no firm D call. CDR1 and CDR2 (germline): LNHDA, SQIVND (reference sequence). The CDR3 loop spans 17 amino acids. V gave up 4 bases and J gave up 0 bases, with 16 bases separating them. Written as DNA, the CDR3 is TGTGCCAGTAGTAGGTTGAGTACTTCAAGCTCTGGAAACACCATATATTTT. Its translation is CASSRLSTSSSGNTIYF.

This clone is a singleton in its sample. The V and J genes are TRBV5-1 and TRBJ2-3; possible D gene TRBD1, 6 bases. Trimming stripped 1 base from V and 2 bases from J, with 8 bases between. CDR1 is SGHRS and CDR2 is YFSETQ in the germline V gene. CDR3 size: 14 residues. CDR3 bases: TGCGCCAGCAGCTTGACAGGGTACACAGATACGCAGTATTTT. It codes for CASSLTGYTDTQYF.

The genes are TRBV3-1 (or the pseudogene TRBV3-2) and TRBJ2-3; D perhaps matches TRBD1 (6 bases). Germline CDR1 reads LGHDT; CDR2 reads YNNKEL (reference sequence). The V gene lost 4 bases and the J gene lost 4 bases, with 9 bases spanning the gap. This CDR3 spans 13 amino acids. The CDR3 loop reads CASSLGGSDTQYF. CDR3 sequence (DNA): TGTGCCAGCAGCCTTGGGGGCTCAGATACGCAGTATTTT.

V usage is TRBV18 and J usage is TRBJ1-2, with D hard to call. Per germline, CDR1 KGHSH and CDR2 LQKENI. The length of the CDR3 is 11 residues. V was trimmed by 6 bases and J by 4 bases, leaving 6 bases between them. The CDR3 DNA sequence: TGTGCCAGCTCCAGTGGCTATGGCTACACCTTC. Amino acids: CASSSGYGYTF.

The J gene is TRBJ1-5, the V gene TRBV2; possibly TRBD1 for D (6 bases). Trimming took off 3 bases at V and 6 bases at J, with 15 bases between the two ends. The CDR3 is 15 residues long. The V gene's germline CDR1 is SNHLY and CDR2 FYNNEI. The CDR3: CASSEWRRGSQPQHF. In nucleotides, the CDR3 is TGTGCCAGCAGTGAGTGGCGCAGGGGCAGTCAGCCCCAGCATTTT.